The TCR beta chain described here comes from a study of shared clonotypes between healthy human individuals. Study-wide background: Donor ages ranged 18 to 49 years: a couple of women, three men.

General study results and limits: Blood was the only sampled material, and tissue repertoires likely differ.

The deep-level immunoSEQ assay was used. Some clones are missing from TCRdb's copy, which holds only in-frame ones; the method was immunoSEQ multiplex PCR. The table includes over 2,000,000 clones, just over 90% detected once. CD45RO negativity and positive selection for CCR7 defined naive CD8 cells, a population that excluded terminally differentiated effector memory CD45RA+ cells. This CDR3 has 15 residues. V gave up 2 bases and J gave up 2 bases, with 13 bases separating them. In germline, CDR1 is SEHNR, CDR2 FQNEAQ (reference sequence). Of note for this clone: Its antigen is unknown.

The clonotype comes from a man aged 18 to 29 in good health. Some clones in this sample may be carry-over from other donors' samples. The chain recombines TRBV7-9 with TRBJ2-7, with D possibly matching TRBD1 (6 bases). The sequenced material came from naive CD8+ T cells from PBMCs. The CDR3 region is CASSLSRAGAYEQYF. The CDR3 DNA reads TGTGCCAGCAGCTTATCCAGGGCAGGGGCCTACGAGCAGTACTTC.